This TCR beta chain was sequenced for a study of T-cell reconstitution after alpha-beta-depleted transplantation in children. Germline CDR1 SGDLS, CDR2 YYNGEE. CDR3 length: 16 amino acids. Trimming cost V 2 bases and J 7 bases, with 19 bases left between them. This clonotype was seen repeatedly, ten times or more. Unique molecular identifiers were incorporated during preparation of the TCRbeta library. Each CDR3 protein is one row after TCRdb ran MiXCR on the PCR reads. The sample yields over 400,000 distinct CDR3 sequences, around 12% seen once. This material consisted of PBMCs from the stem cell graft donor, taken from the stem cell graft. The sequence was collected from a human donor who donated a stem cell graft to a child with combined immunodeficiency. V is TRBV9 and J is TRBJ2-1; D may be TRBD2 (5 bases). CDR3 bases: TGTGCCAGCAGCGTCAGTTCGGGGTTAACAACGAATGAGCAGTTCTTC. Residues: CASSVSSGLTTNEQFF.